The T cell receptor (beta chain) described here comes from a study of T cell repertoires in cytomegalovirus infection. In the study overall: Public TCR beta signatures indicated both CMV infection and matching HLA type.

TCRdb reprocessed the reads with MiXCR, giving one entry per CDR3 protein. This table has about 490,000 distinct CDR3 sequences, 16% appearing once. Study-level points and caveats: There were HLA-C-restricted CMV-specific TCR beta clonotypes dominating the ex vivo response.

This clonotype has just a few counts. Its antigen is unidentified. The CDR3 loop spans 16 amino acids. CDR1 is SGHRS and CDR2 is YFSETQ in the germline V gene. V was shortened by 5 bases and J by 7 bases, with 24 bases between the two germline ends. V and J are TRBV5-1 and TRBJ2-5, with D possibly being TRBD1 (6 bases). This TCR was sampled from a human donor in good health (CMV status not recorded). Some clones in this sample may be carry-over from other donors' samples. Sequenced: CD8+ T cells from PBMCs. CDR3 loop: CASRTGDGSSRGTQYF. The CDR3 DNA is TGCGCCAGCAGGACAGGTGACGGCTCGTCTAGGGGGACCCAGTACTTC.